The sequence of this TCR beta chain was determined in a study of shared clonotypes between healthy human individuals (dated by TCRdb to 2020 to 2022). Regarding the study in general: A couple of women and a few men aged 18 to 49 years were included in the cohort. Per donor, leukapheresis produced somewhere between about 0.85 and 9.5 billion PBMCs. For each donor, CD4 naive and CD4 memory were each run on three plates, CD8 naive on two plates, and CD8 memory on one plate. Libraries were prepared and TCR repertoires were sequenced by different laboratories using diverse techniques, in order to increase sequencing depth and limit assay-specific biases. To estimate repertoire size and how much clonotype sharing occurs between individuals, the study deeply sequenced the blood TCR repertoires of about 5 healthy adults. The study at large found these results: Based on pairwise subsampling, the degree of clonotype sharing among donors was expected to be affected by sequencing depth. Because the study included a small number of donors, the genetic and exposure-history diversity represented was limited. When a handful of donors were compared, the shared fraction of clonotypes was roughly 5% for naive CD4, approximately 3.3% for naive CD8, 2.3% for memory CD4, and approximately 0.4% for memory CD8. Sampling was restricted to blood, and TCR repertoires in tissues likely differ from the TCR repertoires found in blood. Rarefaction of sorted-subset datasets indicated incomplete sequencing despite the large sequencing depth. Compared with non-shared clonotypes, clonotypes shared by all four sorted-subset donors had higher generation probabilities. Naive subsets generally had larger estimated clonotype richness than memory subsets.

Using the deep immunoSEQ assay, multiplex PCR amplified TCR CDR3 regions from genomic DNA. Extracted genomic DNA from each cell subset was distributed evenly across all wells of several immunoSEQ 96-well plates, and each plate was treated as a replicate. For sorted subsets, each replicate PCR was loaded with 200 ng genomic DNA, equivalent to 30,000 or so T cell genomes. Purified libraries were measured with a Qubit 3.0 fluorometer, size-checked on a Bioanalyzer 2100, and measured again with the KAPA Library Quantification kit. Every immunoSEQ 96-well plate was sequenced on a dedicated single-read 150-cycle Illumina NextSeq 550 flow cell. On the study's bioinformatics: Because the immunoSEQ output included only junctional sequences and no quality scores, the filtering could not be the same as the filtering used for full-length reads. To assign V/J genes and CDR3, sequences were annotated against IMGT germline references using PyIR, a Python wrapper for IgBLAST v1.9. Reads were removed for weak V/J assignments (E-value above 1e-6), missing CDR3, stop codons, out-of-frame junctions, or ambiguous translated residues. V3J clonotypes were defined as sequences sharing an identical inferred V gene, J gene, and CDR3 amino acid sequence. To compute the percentage overlap between repertoires, the number of shared unique clonotypes was divided by the size of the smaller repertoire. Repertoire richness was assessed with RTK rarefaction, the Chao1 estimator, and Recon v2.1 estimates of unobserved clonotypes. For all TCRbeta clonotypes obtained by the gDNA method from a few donors, generation probabilities were computed with OLGA. The table comes from immuneACCESS by way of TCRdb, which keeps in-frame sequences with V and J called. Part of the clones is missing from these tables; in studies checked, under half for an unresolved V gene and the rest for unknown reasons. V and J calls and clone size are those listed in that table; D and trimming were worked out from the DNA. The sample table holds some 2 million clones, of which 85% to 95% were seen once. The ten top clones hold 0.13% of the sample.

Comments on this clone: Which antigen it targets is not known. Base quality data are lacking; no much larger clone is found one base away.

According to the germline V gene, CDR1 reads SGHRS and CDR2 reads YFSETQ. The cysteine opens and the phenylalanine closes a CDR3 of 14 amino acids. This entry keeps only the CDR3 DNA: 42 bases, framed from base 1. Cut back by 1 base and 1 base, the V and J ends lie 8 bases apart. The donors were healthy, HIV-negative adults who had no recently reported acute infections or vaccinations. Every donor was a Caucasian adult residing in Nashville, Tennessee, USA. CD4+ T cells were enriched through magnetic negative selection, after which naive cells were positively selected on CD45RA and the remaining negative fraction served as the memory subset. After blood collection by leukapheresis, PBMCs were isolated using Ficoll-Histopaque density gradient centrifugation and then cryopreserved in the vapor phase of liquid nitrogen. Analytical flow cytometry was used to check the purity and quantity of every magnetically sorted T cell population. Genomic DNA was isolated from each sorted fraction and quantified by UV absorbance on a Nanodrop 2000c.

The chain couples TRBV5-1 to TRBJ1-1, with the D gene too uncertain to name. Sequencing input: naive CD4+ T cells sorted from blood. Interpreted using the paper, the cell subset or site label stands for: CD45RA+ positively selected. The receptor was derived from a man between 18 and 29 years old in good health. For the CDR3, the sequence is CASSLHGANTEAFF. The nucleotides read TGCGCCAGCAGCTTGCATGGTGCGAACACTGAAGCTTTCTTT.